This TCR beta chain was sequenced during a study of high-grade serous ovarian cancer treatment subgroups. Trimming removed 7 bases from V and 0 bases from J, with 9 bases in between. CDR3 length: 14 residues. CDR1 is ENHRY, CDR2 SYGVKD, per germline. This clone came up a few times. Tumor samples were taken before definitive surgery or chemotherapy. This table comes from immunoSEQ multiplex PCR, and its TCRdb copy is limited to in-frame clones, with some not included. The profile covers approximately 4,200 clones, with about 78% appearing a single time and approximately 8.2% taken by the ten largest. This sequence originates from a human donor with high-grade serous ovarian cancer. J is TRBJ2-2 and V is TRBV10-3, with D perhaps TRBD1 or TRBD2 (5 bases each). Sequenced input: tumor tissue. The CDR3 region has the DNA TGTGCCATCATCGGGGACCCGAACACCGGGGAGCTGTTTTTT. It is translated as CAIIGDPNTGELFF.